This T cell receptor (beta chain) was identified during a study of CD8 T cells in Susac syndrome. This CDR3 region has 14 residues. In germline, CDR1 is MGHDK, CDR2 SYGVNS. V lost 5 bases and J lost 5, with 12 bases in between. Reverse transcription of about 0.45 to 1 ug RNA was performed with random hexamers. TCRdb re-called the immunoSEQ multiplex PCR reads with MiXCR, one entry per CDR3 protein. The sample has roughly 120,000 distinct CDR3 sequences, around 94% seen once. Sequencing of TCR beta drew on CD8+ and CD4+ T cells from blood. TEMRA cells were FACS-enriched, while CD8+ and CD4+ T cells were negatively isolated.

The TCR comes from a human donor in good health. Sequenced sample: CD4+ T cells from PBMCs. J is TRBJ2-2 and V is TRBV25-1; maybe TRBD2 (6 bases). This chain's CDR3 is CASSLEGSTGELFF. For the CDR3, the DNA is TGTGCCAGCAGTTTGGAGGGGAGTACCGGGGAGCTGTTTTTT.